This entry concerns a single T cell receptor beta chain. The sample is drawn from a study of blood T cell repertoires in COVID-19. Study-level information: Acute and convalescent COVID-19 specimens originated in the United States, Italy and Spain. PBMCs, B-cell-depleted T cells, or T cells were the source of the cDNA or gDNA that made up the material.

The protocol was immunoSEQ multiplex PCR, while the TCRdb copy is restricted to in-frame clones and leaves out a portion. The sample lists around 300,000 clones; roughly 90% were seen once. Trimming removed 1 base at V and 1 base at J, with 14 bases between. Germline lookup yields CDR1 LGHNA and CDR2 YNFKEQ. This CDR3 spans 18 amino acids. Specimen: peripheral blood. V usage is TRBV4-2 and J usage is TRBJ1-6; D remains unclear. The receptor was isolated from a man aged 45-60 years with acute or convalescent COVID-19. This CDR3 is CASSQVAEPLSYNSPLHF. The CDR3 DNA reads TGTGCCAGCAGCCAAGTAGCGGAGCCGCTTTCCTATAATTCACCCCTCCACTTT.